This T cell receptor beta chain was found in a study of blood T cell repertoires in COVID-19. As for the study in general: Sources were T cells, B-cell-depleted T cells, or PBMCs; the material itself was cDNA or gDNA.

Trimming took 0 bases from V and 5 from J, leaving 16 bases between them. The germline gives CDR1 KGHSH, CDR2 LQKENI. There are 17 residues in the CDR3. Only in-frame clones appear in the TCRdb table, and some are missing; sequencing was by immunoSEQ multiplex PCR. The sample includes about 200,000 clones, 70% to 90% of them seen just once. The sample comprised peripheral blood. The J gene is TRBJ1-4, the V gene TRBV18, with D possibly being TRBD1 (6 bases). The TCR originated in a man aged 60 to 69 with COVID-19, enrolled during active disease. In DNA, the CDR3 is TGTGCCAGCTCACCACCGCGTAGTGGACAGAGAAATGAAAAACTGTTTTTT. This sequence encodes CASSPPRSGQRNEKLFF.